The T cell receptor (beta chain) described here comes from a study of blood T cell repertoires in COVID-19 (TCRdb year 2020). Some background on the complete study: Collaborator samples came from the United States, Italy and Spain and covered acute and convalescent phases of COVID-19. A de-identified subject ID, COVID-19 status, age in years and sex were almost always included in the sample metadata. The repertoires were made available in a free public database intended to serve as a resource for research on the immune response to SARS-CoV-2. The samples were drawn from two sources: the first 160 participants of the ongoing ImmuneRACE study, and 950 to 1,500 subjects contributed by 6 global collaborators. Deeply sampled blood TCRbeta repertoires from subjects exposed to, actively infected with, or recovered from COVID-19 were included in the dataset. Where available, HLA class I and class II types were obtained from metadata supplied by the sample provider rather than from assay-based typing. The prospective study material was composed of cDNA or gDNA derived from T cells, B-cell-depleted T cells, or PBMCs.

Samples from volunteer blood donors who had recovered from COVID-19 were contributed by a second Seattle source. Whole blood was collected in K2EDTA tubes by collaborating institutions according to the institutions' own protocols. For TCRbeta analysis, collaborators shipped samples as frozen whole blood, isolated PBMCs, or DNA extracted from either of those sample types. As to this clone: The target of this receptor is not known. Base qualities are not provided; no much larger clone lies one nucleotide away.

The immunoSEQ Assay, a bias-controlled multiplex PCR, was used to amplify TCRbeta CDR3 regions from genomic DNA. As for the authors' bioinformatics: Nucleated cell counts per sample were estimated from amplification of reference gene primers within the assay. Sequence reads were collapsed and filtered to measure the absolute abundance of every unique TCRbeta CDR3 rearrangement. For each sample, productive Simpson clonality was calculated by taking the square root of Simpson's diversity index across productive rearrangements. This immuneACCESS table, as held by TCRdb, lists in-frame sequences with V and J called but not all clones. Of the missing ones, under half trace to an unresolved V gene in checked studies; the others have no known cause. The V and J calls and clone size come from that table; D and trimming were worked out from the DNA. The sample has approximately 120,000 clones on record, around 86% of them singletons. The top ten constitute around 17% of the sample.

CDR1 is given as KGHSH and CDR2 as LQKENI, both from the germline V gene. Germline trimming amounts to 3 bases on V and 5 bases on J, with 2 as the count of junction bases outside the gene matches. The CDR3 numbers 14 residues from cysteine through phenylalanine. Only the CDR3 part of the read is kept: 42 bases, read in frame from the first base. Findings and caveats that apply to the study as a whole: The quantity of clinical and demographic metadata differed by source and by participant and was supplied without curation.

This receptor was taken from a woman aged 45-59 years who had recovered from COVID-19. The chain couples TRBV18 to TRBJ2-3; 10 bases in the middle match TRBD2. The sequencing sample was made of peripheral blood. The CDR3 region: CASSPTSGKDTQYF. The nucleotide sequence reads as follows: TGTGCCAGCTCACCTACTAGCGGGAAAGATACGCAGTATTTT.